The 5 T cell receptor beta chains presented below share a single source sample, sequenced in a study of cytomegalovirus exposure and HLA in healthy donors (dated by TCRdb to about 2017). The library was made by the immunoSEQ multiplex PCR assay. For the multiplex PCR, a mixture combining 60 forward primers for TCR Vbeta segments and 13 reverse primers for TCR Jbeta segments was used. Held by TCRdb, this immuneACCESS table contains in-frame sequences only and omits some clones. Under half of the omission traces to an unresolved V gene where checked; the cause of the rest is unknown. A total of about 160,000 clones appear in this sample, roughly 80% of them only once. The ten top clones hold 0.38% of the sample. Material: PBMCs. Source of these receptors: a boy between 2 and 15 years old in good health and CMV-seronegative.

The chain links TRBV6-5 to TRBJ2-1; 10 bases agree with TRBD1. The CDR3 is 14 residues long. Germline V CDR1 and CDR2: MNHEY, SVGAGI. Trimming took 6 bases from V and 7 from J; bases not matched to a gene: 6. CDR3 sequence: CASRRDRGSNEQFF. CDR3 in DNA: TGTGCCAGCAGGCGGGACAGGGGATCAAATGAGCAGTTCTTC.

The CDR3 spells CASSEGLLYEQYF. The CDR3 DNA is TGTGCCAGCAGTGAGGGACTACTATACGAGCAGTACTTC. The gene calls are TRBV2 and TRBJ2-7, with TRBD2 identical over 7 bases. The CDR3 is 13 amino acids. Germline values: CDR1 SNHLY, CDR2 FYNNEI. The V segment lost 3 bases and the J segment 4 bases; nucleotides outside the gene matches: 3.

This chain uses TRBV18 with TRBJ2-5, with 7 bases identical to TRBD1. The CDR3 has 14 residues. The J segment lost 6 bases and the V segment lost 6 bases, leaving 10 bases of the junction unmatched. Germline-derived CDR1 and CDR2 are KGHSH and LQKENI. This CDR3 reads CASSTDGQVQTQYF. The CDR3 DNA is TGTGCCAGCTCCACTGACGGACAGGTCCAGACCCAGTACTTC.

The rearrangement joins TRBV11-2 to TRBJ2-7; unclear D gene. The CDR3 consists of 15 residues. The V end was cut by 6 bases, the J end by 2 bases, with 17 bases between. Per germline, CDR1 SGHAT and CDR2 FQNNGV. Here the CDR3 reads CASSSNAPTTYEQYF. The DNA for the CDR3 is TGTGCCAGCAGTTCCAACGCCCCAACTACCTACGAGCAGTACTTC.

The rearrangement joins TRBV7-7 to TRBJ2-1, with TRBD2 matching over 10 bases. The ends lost 5 bases at V and 6 bases at J; junction bases unmatched: 10. Germline assignment: CDR1 SSHAT and CDR2 FNYEAQ (reference sequence). This CDR3 is 16 amino acids long. CDR3 residues: CASSPGGTSVGNEQFF. CDR3 nucleotide sequence: TGTGCCAGCAGCCCAGGCGGGACTAGCGTCGGCAATGAGCAGTTCTTC.